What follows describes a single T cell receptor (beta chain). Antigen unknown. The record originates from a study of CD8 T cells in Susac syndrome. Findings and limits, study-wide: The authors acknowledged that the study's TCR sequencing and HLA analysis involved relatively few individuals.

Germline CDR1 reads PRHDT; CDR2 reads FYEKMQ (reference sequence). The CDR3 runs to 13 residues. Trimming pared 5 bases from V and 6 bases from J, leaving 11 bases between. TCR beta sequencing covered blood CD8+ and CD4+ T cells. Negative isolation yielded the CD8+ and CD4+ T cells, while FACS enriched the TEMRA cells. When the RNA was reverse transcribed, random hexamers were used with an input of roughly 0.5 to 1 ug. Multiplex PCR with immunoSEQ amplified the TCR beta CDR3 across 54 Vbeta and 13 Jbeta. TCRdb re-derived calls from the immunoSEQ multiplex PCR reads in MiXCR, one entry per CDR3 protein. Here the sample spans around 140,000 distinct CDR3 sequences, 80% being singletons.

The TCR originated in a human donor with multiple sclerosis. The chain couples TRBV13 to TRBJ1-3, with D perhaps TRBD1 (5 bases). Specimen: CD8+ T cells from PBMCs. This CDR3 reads CASSHGTANTIYF. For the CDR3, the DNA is TGTGCCAGCAGCCACGGGACGGCAAACACCATATATTTT.